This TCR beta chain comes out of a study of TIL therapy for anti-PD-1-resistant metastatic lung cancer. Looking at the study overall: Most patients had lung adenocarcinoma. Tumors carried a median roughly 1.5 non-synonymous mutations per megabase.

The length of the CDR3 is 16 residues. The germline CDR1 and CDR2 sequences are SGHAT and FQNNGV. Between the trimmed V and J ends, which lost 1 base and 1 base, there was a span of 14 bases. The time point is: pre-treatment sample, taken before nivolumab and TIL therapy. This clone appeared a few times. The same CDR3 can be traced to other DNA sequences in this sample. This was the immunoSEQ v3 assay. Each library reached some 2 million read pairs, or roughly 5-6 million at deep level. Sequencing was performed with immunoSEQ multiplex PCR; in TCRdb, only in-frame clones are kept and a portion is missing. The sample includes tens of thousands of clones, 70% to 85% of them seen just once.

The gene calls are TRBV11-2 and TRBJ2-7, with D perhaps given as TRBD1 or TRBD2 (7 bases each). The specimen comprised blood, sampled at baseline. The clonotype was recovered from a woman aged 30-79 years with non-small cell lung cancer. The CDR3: CASSLGGRGGSYEQYF. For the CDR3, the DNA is TGTGCCAGCAGCTTAGGGGGCAGGGGGGGTTCCTACGAGCAGTACTTC.